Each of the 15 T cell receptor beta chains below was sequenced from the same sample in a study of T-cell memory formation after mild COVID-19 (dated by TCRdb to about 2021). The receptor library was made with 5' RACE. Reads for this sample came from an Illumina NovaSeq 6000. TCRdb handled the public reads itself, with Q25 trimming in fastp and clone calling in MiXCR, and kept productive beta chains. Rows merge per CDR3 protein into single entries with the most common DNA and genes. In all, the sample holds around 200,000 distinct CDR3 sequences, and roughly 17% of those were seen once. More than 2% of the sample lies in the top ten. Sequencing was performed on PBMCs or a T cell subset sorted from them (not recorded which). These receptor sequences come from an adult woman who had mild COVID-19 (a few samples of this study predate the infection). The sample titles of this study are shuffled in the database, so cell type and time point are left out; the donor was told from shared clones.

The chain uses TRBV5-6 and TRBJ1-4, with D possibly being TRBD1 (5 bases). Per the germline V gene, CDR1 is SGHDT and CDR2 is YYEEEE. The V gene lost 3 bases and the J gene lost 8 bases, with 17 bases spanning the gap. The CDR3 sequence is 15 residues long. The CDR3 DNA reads TGTGCCAGCAGCTCTCCAACGAGGGGTGGCGAAAAACTGTTTTTT. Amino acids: CASSSPTRGGEKLFF.

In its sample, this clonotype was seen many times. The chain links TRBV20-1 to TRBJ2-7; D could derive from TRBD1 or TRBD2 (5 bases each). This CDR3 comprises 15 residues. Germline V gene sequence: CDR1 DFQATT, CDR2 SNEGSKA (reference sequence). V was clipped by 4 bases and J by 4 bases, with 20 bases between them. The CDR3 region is CSATRGVSETYEQYF. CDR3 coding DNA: TGCAGTGCTACTCGGGGCGTGAGCGAGACTTACGAGCAGTACTTC.

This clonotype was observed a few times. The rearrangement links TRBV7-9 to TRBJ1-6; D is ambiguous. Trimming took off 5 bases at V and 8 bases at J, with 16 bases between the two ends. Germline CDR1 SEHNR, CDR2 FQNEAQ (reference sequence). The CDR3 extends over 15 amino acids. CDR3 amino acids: CASSKSTGLHSPLHF. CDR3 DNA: TGTGCCAGCAGCAAATCTACGGGTTTACATTCACCCCTCCACTTT.

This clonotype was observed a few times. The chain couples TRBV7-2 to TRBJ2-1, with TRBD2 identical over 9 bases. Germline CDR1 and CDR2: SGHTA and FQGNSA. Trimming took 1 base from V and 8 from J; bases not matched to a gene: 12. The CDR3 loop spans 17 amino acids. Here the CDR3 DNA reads TGTGCCAGCAGCTTAGTCCCCGCGGGAGGGCCGTTGGATGAGCAGTTCTTC. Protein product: CASSLVPAGGPLDEQFF.

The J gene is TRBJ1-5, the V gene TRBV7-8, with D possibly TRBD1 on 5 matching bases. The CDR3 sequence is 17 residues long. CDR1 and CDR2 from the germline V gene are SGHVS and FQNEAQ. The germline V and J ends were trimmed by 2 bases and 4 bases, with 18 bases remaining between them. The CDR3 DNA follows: TGTGCCAGCAGCTTATTTGGGAGGGGAGAGTGGAATCAGCCCCAGCATTTT. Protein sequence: CASSLFGRGEWNQPQHF.

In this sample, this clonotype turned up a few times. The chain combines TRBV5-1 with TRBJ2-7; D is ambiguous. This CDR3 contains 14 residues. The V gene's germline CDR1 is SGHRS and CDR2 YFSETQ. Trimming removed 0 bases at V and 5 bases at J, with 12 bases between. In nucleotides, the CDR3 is TGCGCCAGCAGCTTGGCGGGCCCCGTGGACGAGCAGTACTTC. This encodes CASSLAGPVDEQYF.

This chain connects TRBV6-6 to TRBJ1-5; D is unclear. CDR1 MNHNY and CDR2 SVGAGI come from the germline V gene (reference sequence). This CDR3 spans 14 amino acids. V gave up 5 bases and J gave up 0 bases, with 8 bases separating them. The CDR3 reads CASSQLYSNQPQHF. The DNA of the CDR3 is TGTGCCAGCAGTCAGCTGTATAGCAATCAGCCCCAGCATTTT.

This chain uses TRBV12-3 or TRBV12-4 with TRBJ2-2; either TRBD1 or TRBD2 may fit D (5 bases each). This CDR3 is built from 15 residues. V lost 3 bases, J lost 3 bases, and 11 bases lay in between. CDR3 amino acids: CASSFRDLHTGELFF. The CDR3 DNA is TGTGCCAGCAGTTTCCGGGACCTGCACACCGGGGAGCTGTTTTTT.

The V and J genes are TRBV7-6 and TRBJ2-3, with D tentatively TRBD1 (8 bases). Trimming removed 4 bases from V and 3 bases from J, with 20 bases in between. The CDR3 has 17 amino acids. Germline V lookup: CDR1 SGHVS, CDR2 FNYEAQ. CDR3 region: CASSSGQGGAWTDTQYF. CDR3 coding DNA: TGTGCCAGCAGCTCCGGACAGGGAGGGGCATGGACAGATACGCAGTATTTT.

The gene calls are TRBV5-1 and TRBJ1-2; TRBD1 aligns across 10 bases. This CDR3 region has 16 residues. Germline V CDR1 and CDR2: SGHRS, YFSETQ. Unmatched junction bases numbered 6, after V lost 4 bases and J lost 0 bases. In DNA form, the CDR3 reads TGCGCCAGCAGCCCGGACAGGGGGTTAGCTAACTATGGCTACACCTTC. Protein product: CASSPDRGLANYGYTF.

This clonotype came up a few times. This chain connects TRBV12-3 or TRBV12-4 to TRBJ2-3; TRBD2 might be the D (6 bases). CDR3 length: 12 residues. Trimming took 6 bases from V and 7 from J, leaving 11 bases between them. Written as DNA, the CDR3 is TGTGCCAGCAGCCGGGACTCTTATACGCAGTATTTT. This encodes CASSRDSYTQYF.

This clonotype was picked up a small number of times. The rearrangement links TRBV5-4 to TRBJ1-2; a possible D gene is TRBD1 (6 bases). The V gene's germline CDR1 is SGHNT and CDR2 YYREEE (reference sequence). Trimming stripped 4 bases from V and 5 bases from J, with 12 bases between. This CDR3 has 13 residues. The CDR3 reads CASSVGDTYGYTF. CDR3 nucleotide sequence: TGTGCCAGCAGCGTCGGGGACACTTATGGCTACACCTTC.

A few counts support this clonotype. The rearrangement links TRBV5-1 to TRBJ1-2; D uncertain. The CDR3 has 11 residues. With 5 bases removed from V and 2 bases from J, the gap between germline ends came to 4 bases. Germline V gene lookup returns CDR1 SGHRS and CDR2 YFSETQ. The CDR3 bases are TGCGCCAGCAGGGAAAACTATGGCTACACCTTC. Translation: CASRENYGYTF.

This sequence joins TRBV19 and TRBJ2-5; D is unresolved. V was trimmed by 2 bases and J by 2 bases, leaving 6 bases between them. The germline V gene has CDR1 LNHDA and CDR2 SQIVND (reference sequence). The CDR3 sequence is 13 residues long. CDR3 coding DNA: TGTGCCAGTAGTATATCGGTACAAGAGACCCAGTACTTC. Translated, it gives CASSISVQETQYF. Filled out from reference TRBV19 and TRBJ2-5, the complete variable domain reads DGGITQSPKYLFRKEGQNVTLSCEQNLNHDAMYWYRQDPGQGLRLIYYSQIVNDFQKGDIAEGYSVSREKKESFPLTVTSAQKNPTAFYLCASSISVQETQYFGPGTRLLVL.

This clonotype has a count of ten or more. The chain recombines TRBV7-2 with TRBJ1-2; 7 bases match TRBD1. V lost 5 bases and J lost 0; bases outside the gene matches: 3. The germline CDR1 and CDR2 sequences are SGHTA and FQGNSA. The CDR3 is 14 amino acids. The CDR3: CASSSDRANYGYTF. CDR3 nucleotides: TGTGCCAGCAGCAGCGACAGGGCTAACTATGGCTACACCTTC.